The TCR beta chain described here comes from a study of early T cells in non-severe SARS-CoV-2 infection. Unique molecular identifier tags were affixed to discrete cDNA molecules. TCRdb independently ran MiXCR on the 5' RACE reads; one entry per CDR3 protein. The data show under 65,000 distinct CDR3 sequences, 10% to 15% seen once. The CDR3 has 13 amino acids. Germline V gives CDR1 MDHEN, CDR2 SYDVKM. Trimming stripped 3 bases from V and 4 bases from J, with 8 bases between. The sequence derives from an adult who was a healthcare worker with PCR-confirmed SARS-CoV-2 infection or an uninfected control (not recorded which). Sequences were obtained from whole blood. The chain carries TRBV28 and TRBJ2-3, with no clear D. The CDR3 DNA sequence: TGTGCCAGCAGTTTTAGGGCAGCAGATACGCAGTATTTT. It codes for CASSFRAADTQYF.